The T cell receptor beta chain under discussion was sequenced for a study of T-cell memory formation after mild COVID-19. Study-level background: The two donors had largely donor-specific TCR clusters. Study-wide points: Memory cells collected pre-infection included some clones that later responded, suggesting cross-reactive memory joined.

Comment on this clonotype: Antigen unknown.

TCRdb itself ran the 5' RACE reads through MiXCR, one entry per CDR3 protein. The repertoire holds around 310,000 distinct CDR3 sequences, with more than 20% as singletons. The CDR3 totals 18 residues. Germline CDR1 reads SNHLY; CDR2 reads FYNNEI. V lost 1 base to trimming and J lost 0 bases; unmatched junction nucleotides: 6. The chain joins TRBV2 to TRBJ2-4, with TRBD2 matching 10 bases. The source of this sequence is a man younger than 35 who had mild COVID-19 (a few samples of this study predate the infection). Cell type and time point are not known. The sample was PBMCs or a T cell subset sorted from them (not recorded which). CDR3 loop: CASSEGSGGHLAKNIQYF. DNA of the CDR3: TGTGCCAGCAGTGAAGGTAGCGGGGGGCACTTAGCCAAAAACATTCAGTACTTC.